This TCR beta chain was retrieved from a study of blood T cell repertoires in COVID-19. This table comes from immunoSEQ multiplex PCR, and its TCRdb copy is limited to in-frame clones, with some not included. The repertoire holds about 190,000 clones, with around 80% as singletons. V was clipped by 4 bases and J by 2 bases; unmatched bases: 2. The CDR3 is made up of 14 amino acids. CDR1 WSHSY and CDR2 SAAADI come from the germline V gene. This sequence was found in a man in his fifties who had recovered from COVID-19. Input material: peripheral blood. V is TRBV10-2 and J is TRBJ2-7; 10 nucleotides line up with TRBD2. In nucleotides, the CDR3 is TGCGCCAGCAGTGGGACTAGCGGAACCTACGAGCAGTACTTC. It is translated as CASSGTSGTYEQYF.